Listed here are 24 T cell receptor beta chains from one sample, sequenced in a study of cytomegalovirus exposure and HLA in healthy donors. PCR involved 60 Vbeta and 13 Jbeta primers. Using immunoSEQ multiplex PCR, the repertoire was profiled, and TCRdb retains in-frame clones only, with some absent. The sample consists of about 150,000 clones, roughly 80% of them appearing once. Sample: PBMCs. The origin of the receptors is a male donor in good health and CMV-seronegative.

This clone is a singleton in its sample. This chain links TRBV5-1 with TRBJ2-5; a weak D match, TRBD2 (5 bases). V was clipped by 6 bases and J by 5 bases, with 20 bases between them. This CDR3 is built from 15 residues. Per the germline V gene, CDR1 is SGHRS and CDR2 is YFSETQ. CDR3 amino acids: CASTRENGRVETQYF. CDR3 in DNA: TGCGCCAGCACCCGGGAAAATGGCCGGGTGGAGACCCAGTACTTC. Full variable domain (rest looked up from reference TRBV5-1 and TRBJ2-5): KAGVTQTPRYLIKTRGQQVTLSCSPISGHRSVSWYQQTPGQGLQFLFEYFSETQRNKGNFPGRFSGRQFSNSRSEMNVSTLELGDSALYLCASTRENGRVETQYFGPGTRLLVL.

This chain links TRBV7-8 with TRBJ1-2; maybe TRBD1 (6 bases). Deletions cut 1 base from V and 5 bases from J, with 8 bases between. Per germline, CDR1 SGHVS and CDR2 FQNEAQ. The CDR3 is 13 amino acids. The DNA for the CDR3 is TGTGCCAGCAGCTTAGATACAGGGTATGGCTACACCTTC. It is translated as CASSLDTGYGYTF.

The V gene is TRBV30, the J gene TRBJ1-3; no clear D gene. The CDR3 consists of 14 residues. Trimming shortened V by 4 bases and J by 2 bases, and 12 bases separated the two germline ends. Germline V lookup: CDR1 GTSNPN, CDR2 SVGIG (reference sequence). This CDR3 reads CAWTEVLTGNTIYF. The CDR3 nucleotides are TGTGCCTGGACAGAGGTTTTAACTGGAAACACCATATATTTT.

The chain employs TRBV18 and TRBJ2-1; 13 bases fit TRBD2. CDR3 size: 15 residues. Per germline, CDR1 KGHSH and CDR2 LQKENI. The ends lost 7 bases at V and 4 bases at J; junction bases unmatched: 4. CDR3 loop: CASCRTSGGYNEQFF. The CDR3, as DNA: TGTGCCAGCTGTAGGACTAGCGGGGGTTACAATGAGCAGTTCTTC.

The J gene is TRBJ2-7, the V gene TRBV7-9; TRBD1 is a possible D gene (9 bases). Germline values: CDR1 SEHNR, CDR2 FQNEAQ (reference sequence). The CDR3 runs to 15 residues. V lost 5 bases and J 3 bases, leaving 17 bases between the germline ends. For the CDR3, the DNA is TGTGCCAGCAGCCCGGGAGGGACAGGGCTCTACGAGCAGTACTTC. This translates into CASSPGGTGLYEQYF.

This rearrangement joins TRBV7-6 to TRBJ1-2, with 11 bases lining up with TRBD1. V shed 5 bases, J shed 3 bases, and the junction held 5 bases outside the gene matches. Germline assignment: CDR1 SGHVS and CDR2 FNYEAQ. CDR3 length equals 15 residues. The DNA for the CDR3 is TGTGCCAGCAGCCCCGGGACAGGGGGGGACTATGGCTACACCTTC. Encoded protein: CASSPGTGGDYGYTF.

The V and J genes are TRBV6-1 and TRBJ1-5; maybe TRBD1 (5 bases). Per germline, CDR1 MNHNS and CDR2 SASEGT. CDR3 length: 14 amino acids. The ends were cut back, 7 bases at V and 3 bases at J, with 13 bases in the middle. The CDR3 is CASTTWGLNQPQHF. As DNA, the CDR3 is TGTGCCAGCACCACCTGGGGACTCAATCAGCCCCAGCATTTT.

This chain links TRBV5-4 with TRBJ2-3, with 10 nucleotides matching TRBD1. Losses at the gene ends were 4 bases for V and 7 bases for J; bases not matched to a gene: 6. CDR1 and CDR2 (germline): SGHNT, YYREEE (reference sequence). The CDR3 contains 14 residues. CDR3 protein: CASSPDRGPNTQYF. The DNA of the CDR3 is TGTGCCAGCAGCCCAGACAGGGGGCCAAATACGCAGTATTTT.

V is TRBV5-4 and J is TRBJ1-6; unclear D gene. V gave up 2 bases and J gave up 5 bases, with 8 bases separating them. Looked up from germline, CDR1 is SGHNT and CDR2 is YYREEE (reference sequence). The CDR3 is made up of 14 amino acids. CDR3 sequence (DNA): TGTGCCAGCAGCTTTCGGCGGAATAATTCACCCCTCCACTTT. This gives the protein CASSFRRNNSPLHF.

V gene TRBV6-1 combines with J gene TRBJ1-1, with D possibly being TRBD1 (6 bases). CDR1 and CDR2 from the germline V gene are MNHNS and SASEGT. CDR3 length: 14 amino acids. Trimming took 4 bases from V and 6 from J, leaving 15 bases between them. The CDR3: CASSVNLGGAEAFF. CDR3 DNA: TGTGCCAGCAGTGTAAATCTAGGGGGTGCTGAAGCTTTCTTT.

The chain has TRBV7-2 and TRBJ2-2; possibly TRBD2 for D (7 bases). CDR3 length: 15 residues. V lost 3 bases and J 5 bases, leaving 13 bases between the germline ends. The germline V gene encodes CDR1 SGHTA and CDR2 FQGNSA. The CDR3 region is CASSFGGALTGELFF. The CDR3 DNA sequence: TGTGCCAGCAGCTTTGGGGGGGCCCTAACCGGGGAGCTGTTTTTT.

V and J are TRBV7-9 and TRBJ2-1; possible D gene TRBD1, 7 bases. This CDR3 is built from 16 residues. The ends were cut back, 5 bases at V and 3 bases at J, with 17 bases in the middle. CDR1 and CDR2 from the germline V gene are SEHNR and FQNEAQ (reference sequence). CDR3 sequence (DNA): TGTGCCAGCAGCCCGCGGGGCAGGGGGATCTACAATGAGCAGTTCTTC. Translation: CASSPRGRGIYNEQFF.

The V gene is TRBV2, the J gene TRBJ2-1; TRBD2 aligns across 7 bases. Germline V lookup: CDR1 SNHLY, CDR2 FYNNEI. The V gene end was trimmed by 6 bases and the J gene end by 9 bases; junction bases not matched to a gene: 11. The CDR3 runs to 14 residues. The CDR3 DNA sequence: TGTGCCAGCAGAAGAGCATGGAGCGGGGCTGAGCAGTTCTTC. It encodes CASRRAWSGAEQFF.

The V gene is TRBV27, the J gene TRBJ2-1, with TRBD1 identical over 7 bases. Trimming cost V 7 bases and J 0 bases; bases outside gene matches: 6. The CDR3 contains 15 residues. The germline CDR1 and CDR2 sequences are MNHEY and SMNVEV (reference sequence). CDR3 protein: CASNLQGTSYNEQFF. The DNA of the CDR3 is TGTGCCAGCAACCTACAGGGGACCTCCTACAATGAGCAGTTCTTC.

The gene calls are TRBV7-9 and TRBJ2-7; D remains ambiguous. Germline lookup yields CDR1 SEHNR and CDR2 FQNEAQ (reference sequence). Trimming cost V 4 bases and J 6 bases, with 13 bases left between them. The length of the CDR3 is 13 residues. The CDR3 DNA follows: TGTGCCAGCAGCTCCCCCGTTGGCCCCGAGCAGTACTTC. Amino acids: CASSSPVGPEQYF.

In regard to this clone: This is likely a read error, given that the CDR3 carries no conserved phenylalanine or tryptophan at its end. This sequence joins TRBV6-1 and TRBJ2-7, with D uncertain. V lost 5 bases to trimming and J lost 6 bases, with 8 bases between them. CDR1 is MNHNS and CDR2 is SASEGT in the germline V gene. This CDR3 comprises 11 residues. The CDR3 bases are TGTGCCAGCAGTCTAGGAGTCGAGCAGTACTCC. Its translation: CASSLGVEQYS.

CDR3 in DNA: TGTGCCAGCAGTAAAACAGGGAACACCGGGGAGCTGTTTTTT. It specifies CASSKTGNTGELFF. J is TRBJ2-2 and V is TRBV25-1; TRBD1 might be the D (5 bases). Trimming cost V 5 bases and J 1 base, with 8 bases left between them. There are 14 residues in the CDR3. Germline V gives CDR1 MGHDK, CDR2 SYGVNS.

The chain employs TRBV7-9 and TRBJ2-1, with a tentative D call TRBD1 (6 bases). Between the trimmed V and J ends, which lost 2 bases and 0 bases, there was a span of 14 bases. Looked up from germline, CDR1 is SEHNR and CDR2 is FQNEAQ (reference sequence). The CDR3 is 17 amino acids. CDR3 amino acids: CASSLRDKRFSYNEQFF. For the CDR3, the DNA is TGTGCCAGCAGCTTAAGGGACAAGAGGTTCTCCTACAATGAGCAGTTCTTC.

The chain couples TRBV5-1 to TRBJ2-7; D gene unclear. Trimming took off 1 base at V and 3 bases at J, with 8 bases between the two ends. This CDR3 region has 13 residues. Germline lookup yields CDR1 SGHRS and CDR2 YFSETQ. The CDR3 here is CASSLTEHYEQYF. The CDR3 DNA sequence: TGCGCCAGCAGCTTGACAGAACACTACGAGCAGTACTTC.

V usage is TRBV10-2 and J usage is TRBJ2-2; D perhaps matches TRBD1 (6 bases). Trimming took 7 bases from V and 5 from J, leaving 17 bases between them. The CDR3 covers 15 residues. Germline V gene data show CDR1 as WSHSY and CDR2 as SAAADI. The CDR3 sequence: CASKIPQGWTGELFF. The CDR3 coding sequence is TGCGCCAGCAAAATTCCGCAGGGGTGGACCGGGGAGCTGTTTTTT.

The rearrangement uses TRBV19 and TRBJ2-7, with 7 positions matching TRBD1. The J segment lost 1 base and the V segment lost 1 base, leaving 4 bases of the junction unmatched. The CDR3 covers 15 residues. The germline CDR1 and CDR2 sequences are LNHDA and SQIVND (reference sequence). CDR3 DNA sequence: TGTGCCAGTAGTATAGGGACAGGTGGTTCCTACGAGCAGTACTTC. It specifies CASSIGTGGSYEQYF.

This clone was detected many times. The CDR3 protein is CASSRGMNNEQFF. The CDR3 DNA sequence: TGTGCCAGCAGCAGGGGGATGAACAATGAGCAGTTCTTC. This chain uses TRBV2 with TRBJ2-1; 7 bases agree with TRBD1. CDR1 is SNHLY and CDR2 is FYNNEI in the germline V gene. The CDR3 runs 13 residues. Losses at the gene ends were 6 bases for V and 5 bases for J; bases not matched to a gene: 4.

This CDR3 reads CAGNSGVATDTQYF. The CDR3 DNA reads TGTGCCGGAAACTCAGGGGTTGCGACAGATACGCAGTATTTT. V gene TRBV30 combines with J gene TRBJ2-3; D might be TRBD1 (6 bases). Looked up from germline, CDR1 is GTSNPN and CDR2 is SVGIG (reference sequence). Deletions cut 8 bases from V and 3 bases from J, with 18 bases between. This CDR3 has 14 residues.

To note about this clone: Additional DNA sequences in this sample encode the identical CDR3. V gene TRBV6-5 combines with J gene TRBJ1-6; D is unclear. V was cut by 2 bases and J by 6 bases, with 11 bases left in between. The germline V gene has CDR1 MNHEY and CDR2 SVGAGI. The CDR3 runs to 15 residues. Written as DNA, the CDR3 is TGTGCCAGCAGTTACGGCGGAATGGGTAATTCACCCCTCCACTTT. This translates into CASSYGGMGNSPLHF.